These T cell receptor beta chains were read from a single sample in a study of blood T cell repertoires in COVID-19. TCRdb's table, derived via immunoSEQ multiplex PCR, lists solely in-frame clones and lacks some. The sample shows roughly 250,000 clones, 79% of them seen only once. Input material: peripheral blood. The receptors originated from a middle-aged woman with active or convalescent COVID-19. Each CDR3 is given with its conserved first and last residue. Each record gives: V gene, clone size, J gene, D gene, CDR3 DNA, CDR3 protein. The D gene is left open where the match is weak. Clone size is shown for a subset of rows, as once, few, many or a class of expanded clone.

V: TRBV30
size: -
J: TRBJ1-1
D: -
DNA: TGTGCCTGGAGTGCACTCGGGGGCACTGAAGCTTTCTTT
CDR3: CAWSALGGTEAFF

V: TRBV5-6
size: -
J: TRBJ1-4
D: TRBD1
DNA: TGTGCCAGCAGCTTGGGGGCCGGGACAGGGACCGAAAAACTGTTTTTT
CDR3: CASSLGAGTGTEKLFF

V: TRBV6-6
size: -
J: TRBJ2-3
D: -
DNA: TGTGCCAGCAGCTCACTACTATCGTCCACAGATACGCAGTATTTT
CDR3: CASSSLLSSTDTQYF

V: TRBV10-2
size: -
J: TRBJ1-5
D: -
DNA: TGCGCCAGCAGTGAGGTGCTTATAGGCAATCAGCCCCAGCATTTT
CDR3: CASSEVLIGNQPQHF

V: TRBV19
size: few
J: TRBJ1-6
D: TRBD1
DNA: TGTGCCAGTAGACCGCAGGGGGCCCTAAATTCACCCCTCCACTTT
CDR3: CASRPQGALNSPLHF

V: TRBV30
size: -
J: TRBJ1-2
D: -
DNA: TGTGCCTCCGTATGGTCCAGGGACTATGGCTACACCTTC
CDR3: CASVWSRDYGYTF

V: TRBV5-1
size: medium-sized
J: TRBJ2-3
D: TRBD2
DNA: TGCGCCAGCAGCTTGGGGCTAGCGGGGGGTACCCCCACAGATACGCAGTATTTT
CDR3: CASSLGLAGGTPTDTQYF

V: TRBV5-1
size: -
J: TRBJ2-5
D: -
DNA: TGCGCCAGCAGCTTCGTCGGCGTGGGGCAGCAAGAGACCCAGTACTTC
CDR3: CASSFVGVGQQETQYF

V: TRBV2
size: -
J: TRBJ2-3
D: -
DNA: TGTGCCAGCAGTGAAAGCGCTTTTGTAACAGATACGCAGTATTTT
CDR3: CASSESAFVTDTQYF

V: TRBV2
size: few
J: TRBJ2-5
D: -
DNA: TGTGCCAGCAGTGACACTTTGTTCCAAGAGACCCAGTACTTC
CDR3: CASSDTLFQETQYF

V: TRBV27
size: -
J: TRBJ2-1
D: TRBD2
DNA: TGTGCCAGCAGTATTGCGGGGGGATTGACCTACAATGAGCAGTTCTTC
CDR3: CASSIAGGLTYNEQFF

V: TRBV5-4
size: -
J: TRBJ2-5
D: -
DNA: TGTGCCAGCAGCTCCGGGGTGGAGACCCAGTACTTC
CDR3: CASSSGVETQYF

V: TRBV10-1
size: once
J: TRBJ1-1
D: TRBD1
DNA: TGCGCCAGCCGAGCAGGGGGCTTAGGGACTGAAGCTTTCTTT
CDR3: CASRAGGLGTEAFF

V: TRBV7-2
size: -
J: TRBJ1-5
D: -
DNA: TGTGCCAGTGGGGGAGGGGTTTCTCGTCAGCCCCAGCATTTT
CDR3: CASGGGVSRQPQHF

V: TRBV2
size: -
J: TRBJ1-5
D: -
DNA: TGTGCCAGCAGTGTGACAGAGAATAGCAATCAGCCCCAGCATTTT
CDR3: CASSVTENSNQPQHF

V: TRBV12-3/TRBV12-4
size: -
J: TRBJ1-1
D: -
DNA: TGTGCCAGCACCTCAACAGGGTTCACTGAAGCTTTCTTT
CDR3: CASTSTGFTEAFF

V: TRBV11-2
size: -
J: TRBJ2-5
D: -
DNA: TGTGCCAGCAGCTTAGGGAGGCGAGAGACCCAGTACTTC
CDR3: CASSLGRRETQYF

V: TRBV7-2
size: -
J: TRBJ1-2
D: TRBD1
DNA: TGTGCCAGCAGCTTAAATGCAGGGGGCTATGGCTACACCTTC
CDR3: CASSLNAGGYGYTF

V: TRBV28
size: -
J: TRBJ1-4
D: -
DNA: TGTGCCAGCAGTTTTGAAAGCGAAAAACTGTTTTTT
CDR3: CASSFESEKLFF

V: TRBV7-9
size: -
J: TRBJ2-3
D: TRBD2
DNA: TGTGCCAGCAGCCCAGCGGGGGGTCCCACAGATACGCAGTATTTT
CDR3: CASSPAGGPTDTQYF

V: TRBV19
size: -
J: TRBJ1-2
D: -
DNA: TGTGCCAGTAATCCAGGGGTTCCTAACTATGGCTACACCTTC
CDR3: CASNPGVPNYGYTF

V: TRBV3-1/TRBV3-2
size: -
J: TRBJ2-7
D: -
DNA: TGTGCCAGCAGCCAAGTTCTTTTGAGGACTTACGAGCAGTACTTC
CDR3: CASSQVLLRTYEQYF

V: TRBV7-6
size: -
J: TRBJ1-4
D: TRBD1
DNA: TGTGCCAGCAGCTCGCTCAGGACAGGCGAAAAACTGTTTTTT
CDR3: CASSSLRTGEKLFF